Following are 14 T cell receptor beta chains from one sample sequenced in a study of T cells after yellow fever vaccination. TCRdb passed the 5' RACE reads through MiXCR, listing each CDR3 protein once. The sample includes about 340,000 distinct CDR3 sequences, 12% of them seen just once. Sequencing used CD4+ T cells sorted from PBMCs, obtained 15 days after the yellow fever booster vaccination. These TCRs come from a young man who received the YFV17D yellow fever vaccine.

This clonotype was seen a few times. The chain has TRBV5-5 and TRBJ2-5; 8 positions match TRBD1. V dropped 6 bases and J dropped 2; count of bases not matched to a gene: 12. This CDR3 has 16 residues. Germline V gene lookup returns CDR1 SGHKS and CDR2 YYEKEE (reference sequence). CDR3 residues: CASNLGAQGAQETQYF. Written as DNA, the CDR3 is TGTGCCAGCAACCTGGGGGCGCAGGGGGCTCAAGAGACCCAGTACTTC.

This clonotype was recorded at least ten times. V and J are TRBV4-3 and TRBJ2-6; D remains ambiguous. V gave up 0 bases and J gave up 2 bases, with 8 bases separating them. The length of the CDR3 is 16 residues. Germline V lookup: CDR1 LGHNA, CDR2 YSLEER. This chain's CDR3 is CASSQDLVPGANVLTF. The CDR3 DNA follows: TGCGCCAGCAGCCAAGATCTGGTCCCTGGGGCCAACGTCCTGACTTTC.

This clonotype has only a few counts. The chain uses TRBV7-2 and TRBJ2-5; TRBD1 agrees at 7 bases. The V segment lost 8 bases and the J segment 4 bases; nucleotides outside the gene matches: 10. Germline loops: CDR1 SGHTA, CDR2 FQGNSA. The CDR3 spans 14 residues. CDR3 nucleotide sequence: TGTGCCAGCTTACCCACCGGGACAGCAGAGACCCAGTACTTC. This codes for CASLPTGTAETQYF.

This clonotype showed up just a few times. The V call is TRBV6-1, the J call TRBJ2-7; maybe TRBD2 (6 bases). Trimming took off 8 bases at V and 5 bases at J, with 13 bases between the two ends. The germline V gene has CDR1 MNHNS and CDR2 SASEGT. The CDR3 consists of 12 residues. CDR3 nucleotide sequence: TGTGCCAGCCGTCACGGGGGAGACGAGCAGTACTTC. Encoded protein: CASRHGGDEQYF.

The rearrangement joins TRBV7-2 to TRBJ2-1; weak D call: TRBD2 (6 bases). Per germline, CDR1 SGHTA and CDR2 FQGNSA. The V end lost 0 bases, the J end lost 4 bases, and 16 bases lay between the germline ends. This CDR3 comprises 17 residues. The CDR3 bases are TGTGCCAGCAGCTTAGCGATTGGAGGGGCAGGGTACAATGAGCAGTTCTTC. It specifies CASSLAIGGAGYNEQFF.

This clonotype occurred a few times. The CDR3 loop is CASSQDRPGDEQFF. The CDR3 DNA reads TGTGCCAGCAGCCAAGACCGGCCGGGCGATGAGCAGTTCTTC. The rearrangement joins TRBV4-2 to TRBJ2-1; D gene unclear. The CDR3 covers 14 residues. Trimming pared 0 bases from V and 8 bases from J, leaving 11 bases between. The germline V gene has CDR1 LGHNA and CDR2 YNFKEQ.

The chain recombines TRBV7-2 with TRBJ1-2, with D unresolved. The V and J ends lost 4 bases and 10 bases respectively, with 16 bases between them. There are 13 residues in the CDR3. Germline assignment: CDR1 SGHTA and CDR2 FQGNSA. The DNA for the CDR3 is TGTGCCAGCAGCTGGGGAACACCTCTGGCCTACACCTTC. Its protein is CASSWGTPLAYTF.

This chain uses TRBV20-1 with TRBJ2-1; 10 bases agree with TRBD2. Germline V gene sequence: CDR1 DFQATT, CDR2 SNEGSKA (reference sequence). The CDR3 extends over 14 amino acids. Losses at the gene ends were 6 bases for V and 3 bases for J; bases not matched to a gene: 5. The CDR3 DNA follows: TGCAGTGCCCCTAGCGGGGGACTCTACAATGAGCAGTTCTTC. Translation gives CSAPSGGLYNEQFF.

The V call is TRBV9, the J call TRBJ1-3, with 7 bases lining up with TRBD1. CDR1 and CDR2 (germline): SGDLS, YYNGEE. The V segment lost 2 bases and the J segment 9 bases; nucleotides outside the gene matches: 8. The CDR3 has 14 residues. The CDR3 DNA sequence: TGTGCCAGCAGCGTCGGGACAGACATCGGCACCATATATTTT. Translating gives CASSVGTDIGTIYF.

This clonotype was seen a few times. V gene TRBV4-3 combines with J gene TRBJ1-5; D is undetermined. Germline V gene data show CDR1 as LGHNA and CDR2 as YSLEER. The CDR3 loop spans 14 amino acids. Trimming removed 0 bases at V and 5 bases at J, with 8 bases between. The CDR3 is CASSQDFGDQPQHF. CDR3 nucleotide sequence: TGCGCCAGCAGCCAAGATTTCGGCGATCAGCCCCAGCATTTT.

This clonotype showed up many times. The chain has TRBV14 and TRBJ2-2; D might be TRBD1 (5 bases). Deletions cut 0 bases from V and 13 bases from J, with 12 bases between. This CDR3 comprises 13 residues. Germline lookup yields CDR1 SGHDN and CDR2 FVKESK. Here the CDR3 DNA reads TGTGCCAGCAGCCAAGAAGGTCCCAGGGTGCTGTTTTTT. Encoded protein: CASSQEGPRVLFF.

The chain carries TRBV30 and TRBJ2-3; 13 nucleotides match TRBD2. This CDR3 has 14 residues. The germline gives CDR1 GTSNPN, CDR2 SVGIG (reference sequence). Trimming at V came to 3 bases and at J to 7 bases, leaving 4 bases not matched to a gene. In DNA, the CDR3 is TGTGCCTGGAGACTAGCGGGGGGGCCGTATACGCAGTATTTT. This encodes CAWRLAGGPYTQYF.

The chain is built from TRBV6-5 and TRBJ2-7; D uncertain. The germline CDR1 and CDR2 sequences are MNHEY and SVGAGI. Trimming took 0 bases from V and 2 from J, leaving 11 bases between them. This CDR3 region has 15 residues. CDR3 sequence reads: CASSYSSRSPYEQYF. The CDR3 nucleotides are TGTGCCAGCAGTTACTCAAGTCGGTCTCCCTACGAGCAGTACTTC.

The chain couples TRBV4-2 to TRBJ1-1; no definite D call. This CDR3 is built from 17 residues. Trimming stripped 0 bases from V and 0 bases from J, with 14 bases between. Per the germline V gene, CDR1 is LGHNA and CDR2 is YNFKEQ. The CDR3 sequence is CASSQDNAGGLNTEAFF. CDR3 nucleotides: TGTGCCAGCAGCCAAGATAATGCCGGTGGCCTGAACACTGAAGCTTTCTTT.